This T cell receptor beta chain comes out of a study of CD4+ T cells in melanoma. Method: immunoSEQ multiplex PCR; TCRdb's copy keeps in-frame clones and lacks some. The sample shows 110,000 to 150,000 clones, around nine tenths of them seen only once. In regard to this clone: Its matching antigen is unknown.

The CDR3 consists of 15 residues. Germline CDR1 reads PRHDT; CDR2 reads FYEKMQ (reference sequence). Trimming pared 4 bases from V and 0 bases from J, leaving 12 bases between. Study-wide results and limits: Diverse differentiation states were reported for melanoma neoantigen-specific CD4+ T cells. CD8+ T cell, macrophage and B cell function reportedly correlated with neoantigen-specific CD4+ T cells.

The V call is TRBV13, the J call TRBJ1-2; unclear D gene. The sequence derives from a human donor with melanoma. Here the CDR3 DNA reads TGTGCCAGCAGCTCTTTCAAATTATCTAACTATGGCTACACCTTC. It encodes CASSSFKLSNYGYTF.